Listed below are T cell receptor beta chains from one sample, sequenced in a study of T cell responses to AZD1222 COVID-19 vaccine. Assay: immunoSEQ multiplex PCR; the TCRdb copy retains only in-frame clones and omits some. The table has approximately 73,000 clones, roughly 85% seen once; the top ten hold 2.9%. Sequencing was performed on peripheral blood, taken on day 0 of AZD1222 vaccination. These receptors came from an adult in good health. CDR3s include the opening cysteine and the closing phenylalanine or tryptophan. Each record gives: clone size, V gene, J gene, D gene, CDR3 DNA, CDR3 protein. A D gene is named only where the DNA matches it firmly. Expanded clones are given a class, and other clones once, few, many or no size at all.

abundance: few; v_gene: TRBV7-9; j_gene: TRBJ1-1; d_gene: -; CDR3nt: TGTGCCAGCAGCTCCACCCAGTACTATATGAACACTGAAGCTTTCTTT; CDR3aa: CASSSTQYYMNTEAFF
abundance: -; v_gene: TRBV7-8; j_gene: TRBJ1-4; d_gene: -; CDR3nt: TGTGCCAGCAGCTACCGGGCCCCCATCCCTAATGAAAAACTGTTTTTT; CDR3aa: CASSYRAPIPNEKLFF
abundance: -; v_gene: TRBV18; j_gene: TRBJ1-1; d_gene: TRBD1; CDR3nt: TGTGCCAGCCAGGAACAGGGGTCGAACACTGAAGCTTTCTTT; CDR3aa: CASQEQGSNTEAFF
abundance: -; v_gene: TRBV5-1; j_gene: TRBJ2-7; d_gene: -; CDR3nt: TGCGCCAGCAGCTTGGGAGGGTTTAGGACCTACGAGCAGTACTTC; CDR3aa: CASSLGGFRTYEQYF
abundance: -; v_gene: TRBV6-6; j_gene: TRBJ2-7; d_gene: -; CDR3nt: TGTGCCAGCAGTATACGGGCGGCAGGCCACGAGCAGTACTTC; CDR3aa: CASSIRAAGHEQYF
abundance: once; v_gene: TRBV19; j_gene: TRBJ1-2; d_gene: TRBD1; CDR3nt: TGTGCCAGTAGTAGGACCTTCTCCGACAGGGGGCCTAACTATGGCTACACCTTC; CDR3aa: CASSRTFSDRGPNYGYTF
abundance: -; v_gene: TRBV30; j_gene: TRBJ1-1; d_gene: TRBD1; CDR3nt: TGTGCCTGGAGTTCAGGGGGCGGATATATGAACACTGAAGCTTTCTTT; CDR3aa: CAWSSGGGYMNTEAFF
abundance: -; v_gene: TRBV4-3; j_gene: TRBJ2-7; d_gene: -; CDR3nt: TGCGCCAGCAGCAATGACTACACATCAGGGAGCCTCGAGCAGTACTTC; CDR3aa: CASSNDYTSGSLEQYF
abundance: once; v_gene: TRBV2; j_gene: TRBJ1-2; d_gene: -; CDR3nt: TGTGCCAGCATAGCCGGGACCTCCAACTATGGCTACACCTTC; CDR3aa: CASIAGTSNYGYTF
abundance: -; v_gene: TRBV5-1; j_gene: TRBJ1-3; d_gene: TRBD1; CDR3nt: TGCGCCAGCACCTTTGACAGGGCTGGAAACACCATATATTTT; CDR3aa: CASTFDRAGNTIYF
abundance: -; v_gene: TRBV12-5; j_gene: TRBJ2-3; d_gene: -; CDR3nt: TGTGCTAGTGGTAGCTCCTATACGTGGCAGTATTTT; CDR3aa: CASGSSYTWQYF
abundance: -; v_gene: TRBV7-2; j_gene: TRBJ2-5; d_gene: -; CDR3nt: TGTGCCAGCGGGACAAACCAAGAGACCCAGTACTTC; CDR3aa: CASGTNQETQYF
abundance: few; v_gene: TRBV6-2/TRBV6-3; j_gene: TRBJ1-1; d_gene: TRBD1; CDR3nt: TGTGCCAGCAGTCCAGCCCGGGACAGATCGAACACTGAAGCTTTCTTT; CDR3aa: CASSPARDRSNTEAFF
abundance: -; v_gene: TRBV5-4; j_gene: TRBJ2-4; d_gene: TRBD1; CDR3nt: TGTGCCAGCAGCTCTCAGGGAACAGGGGGAAACATTCAGTACTTC; CDR3aa: CASSSQGTGGNIQYF
abundance: -; v_gene: TRBV4-3; j_gene: TRBJ2-3; d_gene: -; CDR3nt: TGCGCCAGCAGCCAAGAGTTTAGACCCCGAGGGGCGGGGGATACGCAGTATTTT; CDR3aa: CASSQEFRPRGAGDTQYF
abundance: -; v_gene: TRBV7-2; j_gene: TRBJ2-1; d_gene: -; CDR3nt: TGTGCCAGCAGCTTAGGTGCGGTCCCCTACAATGAGCAGTTCTTC; CDR3aa: CASSLGAVPYNEQFF
abundance: -; v_gene: TRBV7-2; j_gene: TRBJ2-5; d_gene: TRBD1; CDR3nt: TGTGCCAGCAGCTTAGGACAGGGATCTAAGCAAGAGACCCAGTACTTC; CDR3aa: CASSLGQGSKQETQYF
abundance: -; v_gene: TRBV4-1; j_gene: TRBJ1-6; d_gene: -; CDR3nt: TGCGCCAGCAGCCAAGATGCGACAAGTAATTCACCCCTCCACTTT; CDR3aa: CASSQDATSNSPLHF
abundance: -; v_gene: TRBV18; j_gene: TRBJ2-1; d_gene: -; CDR3nt: TGTGCCAGCTCACCACCCCAGGGGAGCCCGAATGAGCAGTTCTTC; CDR3aa: CASSPPQGSPNEQFF
abundance: -; v_gene: TRBV6-2/TRBV6-3; j_gene: TRBJ2-1; d_gene: -; CDR3nt: TGTGCCAGCAGTTACCGGGGGTCCTACAATGAGCAGTTCTTC; CDR3aa: CASSYRGSYNEQFF
abundance: -; v_gene: TRBV10-3; j_gene: TRBJ1-1; d_gene: -; CDR3nt: TGTGCCATCATGGGCGAGACTGAAGCTTTCTTT; CDR3aa: CAIMGETEAFF
abundance: -; v_gene: TRBV5-1; j_gene: TRBJ2-1; d_gene: -; CDR3nt: TGCGCCAGCAGCTTTACTAGCTCAGCCAATGAGCAGTTCTTC; CDR3aa: CASSFTSSANEQFF
abundance: -; v_gene: TRBV5-4; j_gene: TRBJ1-6; d_gene: -; CDR3nt: TGTGCCAGCAGCCCGGACAACCCTGGGAATTCACCCCTCCACTTT; CDR3aa: CASSPDNPGNSPLHF
abundance: -; v_gene: TRBV7-2; j_gene: TRBJ2-1; d_gene: TRBD2; CDR3nt: TGTGCCAGCAGCCCCAGGACTAGCGGGTACAATGAGCAGTTCTTC; CDR3aa: CASSPRTSGYNEQFF
abundance: -; v_gene: TRBV6-6; j_gene: TRBJ2-1; d_gene: -; CDR3nt: TGTGCCAGCAGTTACTCGCTTGCGGCCGGCCCCAATGAGCAGTTCTTC; CDR3aa: CASSYSLAAGPNEQFF
abundance: -; v_gene: TRBV6-5; j_gene: TRBJ1-1; d_gene: -; CDR3nt: TGTGCCACGGGAGAGACAGTGAACACTGAAGCTTTCTTT; CDR3aa: CATGETVNTEAFF
abundance: -; v_gene: TRBV6-2/TRBV6-3; j_gene: TRBJ2-1; d_gene: -; CDR3nt: TGTGCCAGCAGTCCGGTTTATAGCTCCTACAATGAGCAGTTCTTC; CDR3aa: CASSPVYSSYNEQFF
abundance: once; v_gene: TRBV6-5; j_gene: TRBJ1-4; d_gene: TRBD1; CDR3nt: TGTGCCAGCAGTTACGGGCAGGGGGCTGGAGAAAAACTGTTTTTT; CDR3aa: CASSYGQGAGEKLFF
abundance: -; v_gene: TRBV27; j_gene: TRBJ1-4; d_gene: -; CDR3nt: TGTGCCAGCAGTTTGGCGGACTTCCCCGAAAAACTGTTTTTT; CDR3aa: CASSLADFPEKLFF
abundance: -; v_gene: TRBV4-3; j_gene: TRBJ1-2; d_gene: -; CDR3nt: TGCGCCAGCAGCCAAGATCCAGGGGCAGAAGTCTATGGCTACACCTTC; CDR3aa: CASSQDPGAEVYGYTF
abundance: -; v_gene: TRBV4-3; j_gene: TRBJ2-7; d_gene: -; CDR3nt: TGCGCCAGCCATAACGAGGATGATCACTACGAGCAGTACTTC; CDR3aa: CASHNEDDHYEQYF
abundance: -; v_gene: TRBV5-6; j_gene: TRBJ1-1; d_gene: TRBD1; CDR3nt: TGTGCCAGCATCGTCACACACAGGGGGCGAAGCACTGAAGCTTTCTTT; CDR3aa: CASIVTHRGRSTEAFF
abundance: -; v_gene: TRBV6-5; j_gene: TRBJ1-1; d_gene: -; CDR3nt: TGTGCCAGCAGTTACCTCGGTGGGACTGAAGCTTTCTTT; CDR3aa: CASSYLGGTEAFF
abundance: -; v_gene: TRBV10-1; j_gene: TRBJ1-1; d_gene: -; CDR3nt: TGCGCCAGCCGGCTCTCGCCGAACACTGAAGCTTTCTTT; CDR3aa: CASRLSPNTEAFF
abundance: -; v_gene: TRBV7-9; j_gene: TRBJ1-4; d_gene: -; CDR3nt: TGTGCCACAGACACGGTTCAGGTGTTTTTT; CDR3aa: CATDTVQVFF
abundance: once; v_gene: TRBV5-1; j_gene: TRBJ2-5; d_gene: -; CDR3nt: TGCGCCAGCAGCTTTGGGACGGCCCAAGAGACCCAGTACTTC; CDR3aa: CASSFGTAQETQYF
abundance: -; v_gene: TRBV2; j_gene: TRBJ2-1; d_gene: TRBD2; CDR3nt: TGTGCCAGCAGAGCCGGGACTAGCTACAATGAGCAGTTCTTC; CDR3aa: CASRAGTSYNEQFF
abundance: -; v_gene: TRBV7-9; j_gene: TRBJ1-2; d_gene: -; CDR3nt: TGTGCCAGCAGCCCATGGACACGATCCGTAAACTATGGCTACACCTTC; CDR3aa: CASSPWTRSVNYGYTF
abundance: -; v_gene: TRBV30; j_gene: TRBJ1-6; d_gene: -; CDR3nt: TGTGCCTCAACACTTTCAGGGGTTCGCTCTAATTCACCCCTCCACTTT; CDR3aa: CASTLSGVRSNSPLHF
abundance: -; v_gene: TRBV7-2; j_gene: TRBJ1-6; d_gene: -; CDR3nt: TGTGCCAGCAGGGAGGAGAGGGGAGTTGGATCACCCCTCCACTTT; CDR3aa: CASREERGVGSPLHF
abundance: -; v_gene: TRBV14; j_gene: TRBJ1-1; d_gene: -; CDR3nt: TGTGCCAGCAGCCGTAGAGTGGGACCGACGGTAAAGAACACTGAAGCTTTCTTT; CDR3aa: CASSRRVGPTVKNTEAFF
abundance: -; v_gene: TRBV13; j_gene: TRBJ2-2; d_gene: -; CDR3nt: TGTGCCAGCAGCTTAGCGGGCCGGGAGCTAACCACCGGGGAGCTGTTTTTT; CDR3aa: CASSLAGRELTTGELFF
abundance: -; v_gene: TRBV5-1; j_gene: TRBJ2-1; d_gene: TRBD1; CDR3nt: TGCGCCAGCAGCCCCCGACAGGGGTCCTACAATGAGCAGTTCTTC; CDR3aa: CASSPRQGSYNEQFF
abundance: -; v_gene: TRBV30; j_gene: TRBJ2-1; d_gene: TRBD2; CDR3nt: TGTGCCTCCCGGGCTAGCGGACGCTACAATGAGCAGTTCTTC; CDR3aa: CASRASGRYNEQFF
abundance: -; v_gene: TRBV6-2/TRBV6-3; j_gene: TRBJ2-2; d_gene: -; CDR3nt: TGTGCCAGCAGTTATCAGCGGTCGTTTTCCTGGGAGCTGTTTTTT; CDR3aa: CASSYQRSFSWELFF